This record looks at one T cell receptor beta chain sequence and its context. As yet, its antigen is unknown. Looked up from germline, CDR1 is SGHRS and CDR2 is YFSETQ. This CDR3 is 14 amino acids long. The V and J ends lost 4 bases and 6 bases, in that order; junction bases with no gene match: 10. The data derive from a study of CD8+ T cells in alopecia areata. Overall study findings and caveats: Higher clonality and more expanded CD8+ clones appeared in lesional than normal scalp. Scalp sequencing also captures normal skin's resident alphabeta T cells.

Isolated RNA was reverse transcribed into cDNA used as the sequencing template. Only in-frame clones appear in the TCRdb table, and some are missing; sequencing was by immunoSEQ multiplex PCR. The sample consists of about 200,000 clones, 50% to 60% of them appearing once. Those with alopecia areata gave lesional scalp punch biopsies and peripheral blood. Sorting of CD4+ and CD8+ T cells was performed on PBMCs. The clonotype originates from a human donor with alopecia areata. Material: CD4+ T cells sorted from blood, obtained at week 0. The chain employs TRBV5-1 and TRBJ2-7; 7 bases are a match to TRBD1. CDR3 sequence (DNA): TGCGCCAGCAGCCCAAAGACAGGGTACATCGAGCAGTACTTC. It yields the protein CASSPKTGYIEQYF.